Listed below are T cell receptor beta chains from one sample, sequenced in a study of immune evolution from preneoplasia to lung adenocarcinoma. Measured with immunoSEQ multiplex PCR; TCRdb has only the in-frame clones, and not every one. The sample lists over 5,000 clones; 75% to 90% were seen once. Sequenced material: FFPE invasive lung adenocarcinoma tissue. The origin of the receptors is a person aged 50 to 70 with lung adenocarcinoma. The CDR3 runs from the conserved cysteine through the conserved F or W. Fields, in order: V gene, clone size, D gene, J gene, CDR3 protein, CDR3 DNA. The D gene is left open where the match is weak. A clone size is listed for some rows: how often the clone was seen (once, few, many), or a class if it is expanded.

TRBV15,.,TRBD2,TRBJ2-7,CATSRGRTSEYEQYF,TGTGCCACCAGCAGAGGTCGGACTAGCGAGTACGAGCAGTACTTC
TRBV7-9,few,.,TRBJ2-6,CASSPQSGANVLTF,TGTGCCAGCAGCCCCCAGTCTGGGGCCAACGTCCTGACTTTC
TRBV11-3,.,TRBD1,TRBJ1-1,CASSPSPGQRNTEAFF,TGTGCCAGCAGCCCTAGCCCGGGACAGAGAAACACTGAAGCTTTCTTT
TRBV10-3,.,.,TRBJ1-4,CACRDNREKLFF,TGTGCCTGCCGGGATAATCGGGAAAAACTGTTTTTT
TRBV28,.,.,TRBJ2-1,CASSLLTGDHEQFF,TGTGCCAGCAGCCTCTTGACTGGTGATCATGAGCAGTTCTTC
TRBV12-1,few,.,TRBJ2-3,CASSLPGLASDTQYF,TGTGCCAGCAGCCTTCCGGGACTAGCGTCAGATACGCAGTATTTT
TRBV6-6,.,TRBD1,TRBJ2-7,CASRNKQGAHTMEYF,TGTGCCAGCAGAAACAAACAGGGGGCACATACGATGGAGTACTTC
TRBV6-6,.,.,TRBJ2-6,CASWNGANVLTF,TGTGCCAGCTGGAATGGGGCCAACGTCCTGACTTTC
TRBV6-4,.,.,TRBJ2-1,CASSDSWGANEQFF,TGTGCCAGCAGTGACTCTTGGGGGGCGAATGAGCAGTTCTTC
TRBV29-1,.,TRBD1,TRBJ2-1,CSVPGQGLYNEQFF,TGCAGCGTCCCCGGACAGGGCCTTTACAATGAGCAGTTCTTC
TRBV5-1,.,.,TRBJ2-5,CASSIPGQETQYF,TGCGCCAGCAGCATCCCAGGGCAAGAGACCCAGTACTTC
TRBV9,once,.,TRBJ1-2,CASSPDGYEERGYTF,TGTGCCAGCAGTCCAGACGGTTATGAGGAGAGGGGCTACACCTTC
TRBV2,.,.,TRBJ2-7,CASSQADEQYF,TGTGCCAGCAGCCAAGCAGACGAGCAGTACTTC
TRBV25-1,large,.,TRBJ2-7,CASSDSGDEQYF,TGTGCCAGCAGTGATTCGGGGGACGAGCAGTACTTC
TRBV27,.,TRBD1,TRBJ1-2,CASSLAGTGVGYGYTF,TGTGCCAGCAGCTTAGCCGGGACAGGGGTTGGATATGGCTACACCTTC
TRBV7-6,once,.,TRBJ2-7,CASSSRTDPYEQYF,TGTGCCAGCAGCTCACGGACAGACCCCTACGAGCAGTACTTC
TRBV30,.,.,TRBJ2-2,CAWSVTGGTRELFF,TGTGCCTGGAGTGTAACCGGGGGTACCCGGGAGCTGTTTTTT
TRBV7-9,.,TRBD2,TRBJ2-2,CASSSFGLALAGELFF,TGTGCCAGCAGCTCTTTTGGACTAGCGTTGGCCGGGGAGCTGTTTTTT
TRBV19,.,TRBD2,TRBJ2-2,CASSQLAVANTGELFF,TGTGCCAGTAGTCAACTAGCGGTAGCGAACACCGGGGAGCTGTTTTTT
TRBV11-3,few,.,TRBJ2-1,CASSRGNEQFF,TGTGCCAGCAGCCGGGGGAATGAGCAGTTCTTC
TRBV18,.,.,TRBJ1-1,CASSPGDEAFF,TGTGCCAGCTCACCCGGGGATGAAGCTTTCTTT
TRBV19,.,TRBD2,TRBJ2-3,CASSIQAGLQDTQYF,TGTGCCAGTAGTATACAAGCGGGACTTCAAGATACGCAGTATTTT
TRBV21-1,.,.,TRBJ2-5,CAIPGTGSTPLGRGTQYF,TGTGCCATCCCCGGGACAGGATCTACCCCACTGGGGAGGGGAACCCAGTACTTC
TRBV18,.,.,TRBJ2-1,CASSRVGGYNEQFF,TGTGCCAGCTCACGGGTCGGGGGATACAATGAGCAGTTCTTC
TRBV4-1,.,.,TRBJ2-1,CASSQETYNEQFF,TGCGCCAGCAGCCAAGAGACATACAATGAGCAGTTCTTC
TRBV29-1,.,.,TRBJ1-3,CSVKLGVLSGNTIYF,TGCAGCGTTAAGCTAGGGGTTCTCTCTGGAAACACCATATATTTT
TRBV10-2,.,TRBD1,TRBJ2-7,CASQDRGRWEQYF,TGCGCCAGCCAAGACAGGGGGCGTTGGGAGCAGTACTTC
TRBV9,.,TRBD2,TRBJ2-7,CASSVGREGLNEQYF,TGTGCCAGCAGCGTAGGGCGGGAGGGTCTGAACGAGCAGTACTTC
TRBV20-1,.,TRBD1,TRBJ1-2,CSTDRLDGYTF,TGCAGTACGGACAGGCTTGACGGCTACACCTTC
TRBV5-1,.,.,TRBJ2-5,CASSLTGSQETQYF,TGCGCCAGCAGCCTTACAGGGTCCCAAGAGACCCAGTACTTC
TRBV2,.,.,TRBJ2-7,CASSGQAYEQYF,TGTGCCAGCAGTGGACAGGCCTACGAGCAGTACTTC
TRBV7-8,.,TRBD1,TRBJ1-4,CASSAQDRALGEKLFF,TGTGCCAGCAGCGCGCAGGACAGGGCCCTAGGGGAAAAACTGTTTTTT
TRBV7-9,.,.,TRBJ2-7,CASSHKDRNYEQYF,TGTGCCAGCAGCCATAAAGACAGAAATTACGAGCAGTACTTC
TRBV7-8,once,.,TRBJ2-7,CASSYHRAYEQYF,TGTGCCAGCAGCTATCACCGTGCCTACGAGCAGTACTTC
TRBV19,.,.,TRBJ2-3,CASRFLGSGTDTQYF,TGTGCCAGTAGATTCTTGGGGAGCGGCACAGATACGCAGTATTTT
TRBV11-2,.,TRBD1,TRBJ1-2,CASSSQGATYGYTF,TGTGCCAGCAGCTCTCAGGGGGCTACCTATGGCTACACCTTC
TRBV2,.,TRBD2,TRBJ2-5,CASSADGGVQETQYF,TGTGCCAGCAGCGCGGACGGGGGGGTCCAAGAGACCCAGTACTTC
TRBV2,.,.,TRBJ2-7,CASIGRVGSYEQYF,TGTGCCAGCATAGGCAGGGTTGGGTCCTACGAGCAGTACTTC
TRBV7-8,.,.,TRBJ1-3,CASSRTGNTIYF,TGTGCCAGCAGTCGCACAGGAAACACCATATATTTT
TRBV15,.,.,TRBJ1-1,CATSSRRDGEAFF,TGTGCCACCAGCTCTCGCCGGGACGGTGAAGCTTTCTTT